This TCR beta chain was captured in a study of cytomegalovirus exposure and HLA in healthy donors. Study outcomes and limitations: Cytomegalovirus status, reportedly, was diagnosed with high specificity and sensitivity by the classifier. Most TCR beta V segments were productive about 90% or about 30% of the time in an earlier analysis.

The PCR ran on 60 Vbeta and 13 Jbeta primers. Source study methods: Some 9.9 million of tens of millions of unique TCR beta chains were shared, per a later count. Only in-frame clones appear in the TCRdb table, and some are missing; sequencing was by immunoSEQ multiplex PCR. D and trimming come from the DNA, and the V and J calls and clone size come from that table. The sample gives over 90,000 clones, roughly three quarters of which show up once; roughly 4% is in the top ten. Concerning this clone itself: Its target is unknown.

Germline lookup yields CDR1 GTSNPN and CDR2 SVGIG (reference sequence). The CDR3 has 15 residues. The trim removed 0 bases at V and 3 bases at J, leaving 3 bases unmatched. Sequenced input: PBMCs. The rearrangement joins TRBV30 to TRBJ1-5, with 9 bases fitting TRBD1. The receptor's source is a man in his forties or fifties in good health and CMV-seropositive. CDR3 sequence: CAWSVGQGYNQPQHF. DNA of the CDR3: TGTGCCTGGAGTGTCGGACAGGGGTACAATCAGCCCCAGCATTTT. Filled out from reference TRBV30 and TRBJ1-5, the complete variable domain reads SQTIHQWPATLVQPVGSPLSLECTVEGTSNPNLYWYRQAAGRGLQLLFYSVGIGQISSEVPQNLSASRPQDRQFILSSKKLLLSDSGFYLCAWSVGQGYNQPQHFGDGTRLSIL.